The clone carrying this TCR beta chain has a count of ten or more. Antigen: not known. The data stem from a study of Graves' ophthalmopathy and Graves' hyperthyroidism. CDR1 and CDR2 (germline): SGHVS, FNYEAQ. CDR3 length equals 16 residues. V was clipped by 1 base and J by 5 bases, with 17 bases between them. Hyperthyroidism in these 18- to 65-year-old patients was newly diagnosed, lasting under 2 months. General study results and limits: Discrimination between ophthalmopathy and stable hyperthyroidism by a 13-signature model showed nearly 90% sensitivity and about 84% specificity. Blood also held most thyroid clonotypes expanded above 0.001 frequency.

The authors amplified TCR beta CDR3 regions from RNA transcripts. After a first-round RT-PCR with HTBI primers, a second-round multiplex PCR was run. In TCRdb, the multiplex PCR reads were re-called with MiXCR into one record per CDR3 protein. The sample carries approximately 1.2 million distinct CDR3 sequences, 35% to 45% recorded once. The sequencing sample was made of peripheral blood or thyroid tissue (not recorded which). This sequence originates from an adult man with Graves' hyperthyroidism. The J gene is TRBJ2-5, the V gene TRBV7-6; maybe TRBD2 (6 bases). CDR3 region: CASSLGPGSGGETQYF. The CDR3 bases are TGTGCCAGCAGCTTAGGACCGGGTAGCGGAGGGGAGACCCAGTACTTC.